The rows below give T cell receptor beta chains drawn from one sample of a study of shared clonotypes between healthy human individuals. Assay used: immunoSEQ multiplex PCR; TCRdb lists only in-frame clones, some missing. Among about 1.5 million clones listed, approximately 98% were seen once. Sequencing input: naive CD4+ T cells sorted from blood. The receptors here all came from a man in his thirties or forties in good health. CDR3s include the opening cysteine and the closing phenylalanine or tryptophan. A D gene is named only where the DNA matches it firmly. Clone size is given for some rows only: seen once, a few or many times, or a class if the clone is expanded.

D gene	J gene	V gene	clone size	CDR3 DNA	CDR3 protein
NA	TRBJ2-1	TRBV2	once	TGTGCCAGCACGCGGCAGGGGTCTTGGAATGAGCAGTTCTTC	CASTRQGSWNEQFF
NA	TRBJ2-7	TRBV7-2	NA	TGTGCCAGCCTAAATAAAAACTACGAGCAGTACTTC	CASLNKNYEQYF
NA	TRBJ2-1	TRBV15	once	TGTGCCACCAGCAGACTCGGGACTTTGACCTACAATGAGCAGTTCTTC	CATSRLGTLTYNEQFF
TRBD2	TRBJ2-3	TRBV14	once	TGTGCCAGCAGCCAGTTGACTAGCGCATCCACAGATACGCAGTATTTT	CASSQLTSASTDTQYF
NA	TRBJ2-7	TRBV14	NA	TGTGCCAGCAGCCAAGGACAGGGAAAAAGCGGGCCCTACGAGCAGTACTTC	CASSQGQGKSGPYEQYF
NA	TRBJ2-1	TRBV5-1	NA	TGCGCCAGCAGCTTGACGGGCGTTTCTCTTGAGCAGTTCTTC	CASSLTGVSLEQFF
NA	TRBJ1-5	TRBV5-8	NA	TGTGCCAGCAGCTTGTTAACGGGGGCGGTGGGTCAGCCCCAGCATTTT	CASSLLTGAVGQPQHF
NA	TRBJ2-7	TRBV2	NA	TGTGCCAGCGGCGGCTCCTACGAGCAGTACTTC	CASGGSYEQYF
TRBD2	TRBJ2-4	TRBV4-3	NA	TGCGCCAGCAGCCAAGCTAGCGGTCTAGCCAAAAACATTCAGTACTTC	CASSQASGLAKNIQYF
NA	TRBJ2-3	TRBV5-1	NA	TGCGCCAGCAGCTTGGCCGAGGGTCTTACGCAGTATTTT	CASSLAEGLTQYF
NA	TRBJ2-7	TRBV7-2	NA	TGTGCCAGCAGGCAAGACGGGTCCTACGAGCAGTACTTC	CASRQDGSYEQYF
NA	TRBJ2-7	TRBV6-4	NA	TGTGCCAGCAGGCCGGGTAGCATAGTCTACGAGCAGTACTTC	CASRPGSIVYEQYF
NA	TRBJ2-1	TRBV21-1	NA	TGTGCCAGCAGCGGAATGGAGCGGGCTAGGAGCTCCTACAATGAGCAGTTCTTC	CASSGMERARSSYNEQFF
NA	TRBJ2-6	TRBV18	once	TGTGCCAGCTCACCCCTTAGGCGTGGGGCCAACGTCCTGACTTTC	CASSPLRRGANVLTF
NA	TRBJ2-3	TRBV7-9	NA	TGTGCCAGCAGCCTAGGCAGGGTCGTACGGGATACGCAGTATTTT	CASSLGRVVRDTQYF
NA	TRBJ2-4	TRBV6-5	NA	TGTGCCAGCAGCCCAATATTGGGCAGCAAAAACATTCAGTACTTC	CASSPILGSKNIQYF
NA	TRBJ2-5	TRBV29-1	NA	TGCAGCGTTTCGGTCGTCAGGGGGGGAGGAGGGGAGACCCAGTACTTC	CSVSVVRGGGGETQYF
NA	TRBJ2-2	TRBV2	NA	TGTGCCAGCAGAGCGAGGGGCGCGATATCCGGGGAGCTGTTTTTT	CASRARGAISGELFF
TRBD2	TRBJ2-7	TRBV2	NA	TGTGCCAGCAGTGAGAACGCGGCGGGAGGGTCCTACGAGCAGTACTTC	CASSENAAGGSYEQYF
TRBD1	TRBJ2-4	TRBV7-2	NA	TGTGCCAGCAGCTTAGACAGGGGGTGGGACATTCAGTACTTC	CASSLDRGWDIQYF
TRBD1	TRBJ1-1	TRBV18	NA	TGTGCCAGCTCAGCCCCGGGACAGCAGAACACTGAAGCTTTCTTT	CASSAPGQQNTEAFF
NA	TRBJ2-1	TRBV18	NA	TGTGCCAGCTCACGTTTAAATATGAAGCGGGCCTCCTACAATGAGCAGTTCTTC	CASSRLNMKRASYNEQFF
TRBD1	TRBJ1-5	TRBV19	NA	TGTGCCAGTAATCTACAGGGGGCGGCTCAGCCCCAGCATTTT	CASNLQGAAQPQHF
NA	TRBJ2-1	TRBV7-2	NA	TGTGCCAGCACCACGAGATTTAATGAGCAGTTCTTC	CASTTRFNEQFF
NA	TRBJ1-5	TRBV10-1	once	TGCGCCAGCAGTGATGGGGTACATCAGCCCCAGCATTTT	CASSDGVHQPQHF
NA	TRBJ2-7	TRBV5-4	NA	TGTGCCAGCAGCTTGAATGGGGCAGGCTTACGAGAGCAGTACTTC	CASSLNGAGLREQYF
NA	TRBJ2-1	TRBV28	NA	TGTGCCAGCAGCTTAGCGGATGCCTCCTACAATGAGCAGTTCTTC	CASSLADASYNEQFF
TRBD2	TRBJ2-7	TRBV6-9	NA	TGTGCCAGCAGAAATAGCGGGAGGCACTACGAGCAGTACTTC	CASRNSGRHYEQYF
NA	TRBJ2-1	TRBV15	NA	TGTGCCACCAGCAGAGATCTACCTTTTCAGTTCTTC	CATSRDLPFQFF
NA	TRBJ2-5	TRBV6-6	NA	TGTGCCAGCAGTGATCCAGGGACGACCCAGTACTTC	CASSDPGTTQYF
TRBD2	TRBJ2-1	TRBV13	NA	TGTGCCAGCAGCTCACGGACTAGCGGGACCTCCTACAATGAGCAGTTCTTC	CASSSRTSGTSYNEQFF
NA	TRBJ1-5	TRBV15	NA	TGTGCCACCAGCAGGGAACAGCCTTGGGAAGCTCAGCCCCAGCATTTT	CATSREQPWEAQPQHF
TRBD1	TRBJ2-1	TRBV9	NA	TGTGCCAGCAGCGGTTACAGGGGCCGCAATGAGCAGTTCTTC	CASSGYRGRNEQFF
NA	TRBJ2-7	TRBV5-6	NA	TGTGCCAGCAGCTTTTTTGGCAACGGCGAGCAGTACTTC	CASSFFGNGEQYF
NA	TRBJ2-1	TRBV9	NA	TGTGCCAGCAGCGAGATCGGAGGATACAATGAGCAGTTCTTC	CASSEIGGYNEQFF
NA	TRBJ2-7	TRBV10-3	NA	TGTGCCATCAGTGATTTCGCCCGGGTAGGAGCCACCTCATCCTACGAGCAGTACTTC	CAISDFARVGATSSYEQYF
TRBD2	TRBJ2-2	TRBV6-5	NA	TGTGCCAGCAGTTACACTAGCGGGAGAACAGGCGGGGAGCTGTTTTTT	CASSYTSGRTGGELFF
NA	TRBJ2-7	TRBV19	NA	TGTGCCAGTAGTGGCACGGGGCGCTCTGGGACCTACGAGCAGTACTTC	CASSGTGRSGTYEQYF